The rows below give T cell receptor beta chains drawn from one sample of a study of CD8 T cells in Susac syndrome. MiXCR, run by TCRdb on the immunoSEQ multiplex PCR reads, gives a single entry per CDR3 protein. The table includes approximately 190,000 distinct CDR3 sequences, around 93% detected once. Source material: CD8+ T cells from PBMCs. Receptors were obtained from a human donor with Susac syndrome. Each CDR3 is given with its conserved first and last residue. The order of the fields is J gene, V gene, clone size, CDR3 protein. Clone size is shown for a subset of rows, as once, few, many or a class of expanded clone.

>TRBJ2-4|TRBV27|NA
CASSLRTPTGGANIQYF
>TRBJ1-1|TRBV12-5|once
CASGVDSYTEAFF
>TRBJ2-4|TRBV7-9|NA
CASSLVLQGKNIQYF
>TRBJ2-7|TRBV9|once
CASSVSGVPLFEQYF
>TRBJ2-1|TRBV5-6|NA
CASSLAGVANEQFF
>TRBJ2-7|TRBV29-1|NA
CSVDDQFLQYF
>TRBJ2-5|TRBV12-3/TRBV12-4|few
CASSWTGQETQYF
>TRBJ2-5|TRBV5-4|NA
CASSRGLAGASDETQYF
>TRBJ1-2|TRBV19|NA
CASTMSGSGGYGYTF
>TRBJ1-2|TRBV4-1|NA
CASSQAGGGDTYTF
>TRBJ2-1|TRBV5-1|NA
CASRTTGSGEQFF